This T cell receptor (beta chain) was identified in a study of T cell responses to AZD1222 COVID-19 vaccine. Study-level points and caveats: Spike-wide coverage was observed for vaccine-associated CD4 TCRs, with dominant responses at 160-218 and 743-854.

Repertoires were generated with immunoSEQ multiplex PCR, while TCRdb's copy carries only in-frame clones and drops some. The sample holds some 100,000 clones, roughly 88% seen once. Trimming left V 5 bases short and J 6 bases short, with 13 bases between. The CDR3 consists of 13 residues. Details on this clone: Antigen specificity is unknown.

The sequence came from an adult in good health. The chain employs TRBV12-3 or TRBV12-4 and TRBJ1-1; possibly TRBD1 for D (5 bases). The starting material was peripheral blood, obtained on day 0 of AZD1222 vaccination. The chain's CDR3 is CASSPQGIAEAFF. The CDR3, as DNA: TGTGCCAGCAGTCCCCAGGGTATCGCTGAAGCTTTCTTT.